The clone carrying this T cell receptor (beta chain) was picked up many times. Its antigen is not identified. Synthesis of cDNA used 5'RACE (with 10-nucleotide random UMIs). TCRdb re-called the 5' RACE reads through MiXCR, storing one row per CDR3 protein. The sample includes 55,000 to 65,000 distinct CDR3 sequences, roughly 3.5% of them seen just once. These data belong to a study of neurological immune-mediated disorders. Overall study findings and caveats: The highest TCR clonal expansion occurred in HTLV-1-associated myelopathy; multiple sclerosis fell below healthy controls. There was no clinical or MRI feature that was associated with the multiple sclerosis repertoire cluster. Expanded clones shared no CDR3 amino acid sequences across subjects, suggesting private repertoires in all groups.

Germline V gives CDR1 SGHTA, CDR2 FQGNSA. Between the trimmed V and J ends, which lost 4 bases and 0 bases, there was a span of 9 bases. The CDR3 is made up of 14 amino acids. The sample taken for sequencing was PBMCs. The rearrangement links TRBV7-2 to TRBJ1-1; weak D call: TRBD1 (6 bases). This TCR was sampled from a woman between 45 and 60 years old with multiple sclerosis. The CDR3 reads CASSSRGLNTEAFF. The CDR3 DNA reads as TGTGCCAGCAGCTCCAGGGGCCTGAACACTGAAGCTTTCTTT.